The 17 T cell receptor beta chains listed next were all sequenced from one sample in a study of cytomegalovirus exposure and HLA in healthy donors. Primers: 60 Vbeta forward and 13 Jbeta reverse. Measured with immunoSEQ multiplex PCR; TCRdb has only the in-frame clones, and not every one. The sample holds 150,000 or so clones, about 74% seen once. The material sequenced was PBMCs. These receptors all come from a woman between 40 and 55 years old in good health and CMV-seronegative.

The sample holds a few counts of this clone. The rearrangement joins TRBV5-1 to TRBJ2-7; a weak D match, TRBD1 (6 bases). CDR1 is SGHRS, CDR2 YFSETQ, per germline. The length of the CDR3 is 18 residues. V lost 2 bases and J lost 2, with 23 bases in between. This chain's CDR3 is CASSFRQDLIGVPYEQYF. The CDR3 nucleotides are TGCGCCAGCAGCTTCCGACAGGACTTGATTGGGGTTCCCTACGAGCAGTACTTC.

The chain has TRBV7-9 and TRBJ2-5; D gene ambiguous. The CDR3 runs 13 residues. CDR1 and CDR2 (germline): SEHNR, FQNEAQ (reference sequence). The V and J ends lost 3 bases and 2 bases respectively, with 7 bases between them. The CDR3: CASSFASQETQYF. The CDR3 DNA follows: TGTGCCAGCAGCTTCGCCAGTCAAGAGACCCAGTACTTC.

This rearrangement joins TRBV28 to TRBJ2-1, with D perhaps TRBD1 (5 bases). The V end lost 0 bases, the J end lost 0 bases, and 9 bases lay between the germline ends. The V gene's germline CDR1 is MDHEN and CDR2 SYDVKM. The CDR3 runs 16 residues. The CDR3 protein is CASSLWDTLSYNEQFF. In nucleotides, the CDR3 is TGTGCCAGCAGTTTATGGGACACTCTCTCCTACAATGAGCAGTTCTTC.

In nucleotides, the CDR3 is TGTGCCAGCAGAAGGACAGGGGCGACCGGGGAGCTGTTTTTT. Translating it yields CASRRTGATGELFF. The chain combines TRBV28 with TRBJ2-2; 9 bases match TRBD1. The germline CDR1 and CDR2 sequences are MDHEN and SYDVKM. The CDR3 loop spans 14 amino acids. The J segment lost 5 bases and the V segment lost 6 bases, leaving 4 bases of the junction unmatched.

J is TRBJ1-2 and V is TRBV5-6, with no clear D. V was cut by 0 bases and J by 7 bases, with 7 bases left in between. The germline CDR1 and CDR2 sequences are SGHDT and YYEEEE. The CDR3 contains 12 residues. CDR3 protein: CASSLAPGGYTF. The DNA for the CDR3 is TGTGCCAGCAGCTTGGCCCCCGGTGGCTACACCTTC.

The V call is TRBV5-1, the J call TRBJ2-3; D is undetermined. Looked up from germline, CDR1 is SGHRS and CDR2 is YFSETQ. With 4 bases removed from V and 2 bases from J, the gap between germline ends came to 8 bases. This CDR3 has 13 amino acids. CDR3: CASSVVNTDTQYF. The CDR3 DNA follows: TGCGCCAGCAGCGTAGTGAACACAGATACGCAGTATTTT.

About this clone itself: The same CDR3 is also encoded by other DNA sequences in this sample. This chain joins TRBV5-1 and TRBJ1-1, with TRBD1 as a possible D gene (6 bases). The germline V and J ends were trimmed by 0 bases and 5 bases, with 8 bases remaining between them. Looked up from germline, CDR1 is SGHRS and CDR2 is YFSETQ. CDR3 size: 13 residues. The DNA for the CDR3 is TGCGCCAGCAGCTTGGTAAGGGGGACTGAAGCTTTCTTT. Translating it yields CASSLVRGTEAFF. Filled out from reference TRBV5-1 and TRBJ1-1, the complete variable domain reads KAGVTQTPRYLIKTRGQQVTLSCSPISGHRSVSWYQQTPGQGLQFLFEYFSETQRNKGNFPGRFSGRQFSNSRSEMNVSTLELGDSALYLCASSLVRGTEAFFGQGTRLTVV.

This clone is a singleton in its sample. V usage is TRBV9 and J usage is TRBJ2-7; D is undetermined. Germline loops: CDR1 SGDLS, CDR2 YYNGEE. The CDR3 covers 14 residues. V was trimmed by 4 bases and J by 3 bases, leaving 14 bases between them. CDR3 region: CASSPAQRYYEQYF. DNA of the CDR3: TGTGCCAGCAGCCCAGCACAGAGATACTACGAGCAGTACTTC.

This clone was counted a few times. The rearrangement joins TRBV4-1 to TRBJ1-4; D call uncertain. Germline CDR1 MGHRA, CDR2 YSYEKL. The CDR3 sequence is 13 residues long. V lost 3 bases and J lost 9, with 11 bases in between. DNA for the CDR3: TGCGCCAGCAGCCAGACGGGTAGGAAAAAACTGTTTTTT. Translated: CASSQTGRKKLFF.

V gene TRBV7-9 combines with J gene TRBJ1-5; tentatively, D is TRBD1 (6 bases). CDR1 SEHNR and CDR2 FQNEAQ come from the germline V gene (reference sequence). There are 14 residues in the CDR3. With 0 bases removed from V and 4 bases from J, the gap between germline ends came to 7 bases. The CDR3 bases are TGTGCCAGCAGCTTAGCGGGGACAAATCAGCCCCAGCATTTT. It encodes CASSLAGTNQPQHF. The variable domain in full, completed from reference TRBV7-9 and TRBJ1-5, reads DTGVSQNPRHKITKRGQNVTFRCDPISEHNRLYWYRQTLGQGPEFLTYFQNEAQLEKSRLLSDRFSAERPKGSFSTLEIQRTEQGDSAMYLCASSLAGTNQPQHFGDGTRLSIL.

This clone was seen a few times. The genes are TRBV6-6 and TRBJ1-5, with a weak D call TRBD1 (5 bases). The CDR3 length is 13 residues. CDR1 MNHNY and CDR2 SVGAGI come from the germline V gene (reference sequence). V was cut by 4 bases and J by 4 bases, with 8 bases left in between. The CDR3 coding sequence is TGTGCCAGCAGTTTGGGGACTAATCAGCCCCAGCATTTT. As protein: CASSLGTNQPQHF.

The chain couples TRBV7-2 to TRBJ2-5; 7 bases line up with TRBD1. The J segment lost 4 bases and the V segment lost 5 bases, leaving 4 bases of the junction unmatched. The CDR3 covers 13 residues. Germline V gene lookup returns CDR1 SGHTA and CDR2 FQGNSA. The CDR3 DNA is TGTGCCAGCAGCGACTCAGGGGGAGAGACCCAGTACTTC. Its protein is CASSDSGGETQYF.

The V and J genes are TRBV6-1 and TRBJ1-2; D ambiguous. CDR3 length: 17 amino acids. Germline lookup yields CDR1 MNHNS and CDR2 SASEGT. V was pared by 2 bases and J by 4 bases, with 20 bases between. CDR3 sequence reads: CASSETWSGIFPYGYTF. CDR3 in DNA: TGTGCCAGCAGTGAAACCTGGTCGGGAATTTTCCCCTATGGCTACACCTTC.

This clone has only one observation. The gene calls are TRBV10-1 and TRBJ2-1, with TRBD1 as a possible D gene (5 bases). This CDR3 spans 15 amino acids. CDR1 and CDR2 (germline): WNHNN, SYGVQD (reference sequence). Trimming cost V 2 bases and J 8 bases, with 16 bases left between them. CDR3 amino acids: CASSEGAAFFYEQFF. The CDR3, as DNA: TGCGCCAGCAGTGAGGGGGCAGCATTTTTCTATGAGCAGTTCTTC.

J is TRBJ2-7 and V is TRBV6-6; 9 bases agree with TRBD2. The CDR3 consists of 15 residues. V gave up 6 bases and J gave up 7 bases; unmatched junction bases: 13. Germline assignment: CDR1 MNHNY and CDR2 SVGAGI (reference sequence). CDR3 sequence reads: CASSLRSSGEGEQYF. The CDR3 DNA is TGTGCCAGCAGCCTTCGATCTAGCGGGGAGGGGGAGCAGTACTTC.

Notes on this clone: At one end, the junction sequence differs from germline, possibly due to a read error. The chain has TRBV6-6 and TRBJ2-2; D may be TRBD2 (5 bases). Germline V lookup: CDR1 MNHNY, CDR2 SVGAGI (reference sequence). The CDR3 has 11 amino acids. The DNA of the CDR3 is TGTGCCAGCAGTGGGGTCGGGGAGCTGTTTTTC. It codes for CASSGVGELFF.

CDR3 residues: CASSPGLAGFTDTQYF. The CDR3, as DNA: TGTGCCAGCTCACCGGGACTAGCGGGATTCACAGATACGCAGTATTTT. The chain uses TRBV18 and TRBJ2-3; 13 nucleotides align to TRBD2. Germline V CDR1 and CDR2: KGHSH, LQKENI. The CDR3 consists of 16 residues. The V and J ends lost 3 bases and 2 bases, in that order; junction bases with no gene match: 2.